The entry that follows covers one T cell receptor (beta chain) sequence. Its antigen is as yet unknown. It was with 60 Vbeta and 13 Jbeta primers that the PCR ran. Authors' analysis steps: In a later analysis, some 10 million of 65 million to 80 million unique beta chains occurred in at least two donors. Clones were read by immunoSEQ multiplex PCR, and TCRdb kept only the in-frame ones, dropping some. V and J calls and clone size are copied from that table; D and trimming were computed from the DNA. The data contain about 180,000 clones, over 75% of them singletons. The sample belongs to a study of cytomegalovirus exposure and HLA in healthy donors. Study-wide results and limits: In an earlier analysis, productive rearrangement rates for most beta V segments clustered near 87% or 30%. The study put under 200 TCR beta chains on its list as cytomegalovirus-associated. In a later analysis, roughly 17,000 TCR beta sequences were associated with HLA alleles at 0.05 false discovery rate.

The receptor was isolated from a woman in her forties or fifties in good health and CMV-seronegative. Input material: PBMCs.

DNA of the CDR3: TGCGCCAGCAGCTTCGGGGGGAACCAAGAGACCCAGTACTTC. Translated: CASSFGGNQETQYF. The rearrangement links TRBV5-1 to TRBJ2-5; the match to TRBD2 covers 7 bases. Germline V gives CDR1 SGHRS, CDR2 YFSETQ. V trimming: 2 bases; J trimming: 0 bases; junction bases outside the gene matches: 1. This CDR3 is 14 amino acids long.